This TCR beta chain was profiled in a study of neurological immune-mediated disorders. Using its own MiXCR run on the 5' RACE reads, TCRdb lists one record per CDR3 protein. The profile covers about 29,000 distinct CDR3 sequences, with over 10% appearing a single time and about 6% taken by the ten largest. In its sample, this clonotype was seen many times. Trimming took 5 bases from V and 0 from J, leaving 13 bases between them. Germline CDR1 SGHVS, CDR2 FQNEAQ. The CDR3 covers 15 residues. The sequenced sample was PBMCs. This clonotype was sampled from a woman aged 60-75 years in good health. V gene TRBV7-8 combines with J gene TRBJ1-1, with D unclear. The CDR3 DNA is TGTGCCAGCAGCCAGTCTCGGCAGGTGAACACTGAAGCTTTCTTT. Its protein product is CASSQSRQVNTEAFF. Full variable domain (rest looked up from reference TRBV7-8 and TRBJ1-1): GAGVSQSPRYKVAKRGQDVALRCDPISGHVSLFWYQQALGQGPEFLTYFQNEAQLDKSGLPSDRFFAERPEGSVSTLKIQRTQQEDSAVYLCASSQSRQVNTEAFFGQGTRLTVV.